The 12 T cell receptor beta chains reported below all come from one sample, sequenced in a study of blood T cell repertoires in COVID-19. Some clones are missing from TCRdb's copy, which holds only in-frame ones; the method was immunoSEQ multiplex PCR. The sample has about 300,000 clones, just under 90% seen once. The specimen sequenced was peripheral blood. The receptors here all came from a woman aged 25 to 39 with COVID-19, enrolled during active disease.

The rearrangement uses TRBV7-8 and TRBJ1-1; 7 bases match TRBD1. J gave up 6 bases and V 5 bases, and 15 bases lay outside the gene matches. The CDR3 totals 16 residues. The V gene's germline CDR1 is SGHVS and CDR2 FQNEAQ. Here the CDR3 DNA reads TGTGCCAGCAGCCTGTCCGGGGGCCAGGGGGTTGCTGAAGCTTTCTTT. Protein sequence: CASSLSGGQGVAEAFF.

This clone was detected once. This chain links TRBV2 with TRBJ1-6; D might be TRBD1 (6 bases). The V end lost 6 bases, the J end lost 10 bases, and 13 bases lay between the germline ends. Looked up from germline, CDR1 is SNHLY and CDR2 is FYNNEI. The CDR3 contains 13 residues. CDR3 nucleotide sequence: TGTGCCAGCAGAACCCTAACAGGGTCACCCCTCCACTTT. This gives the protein CASRTLTGSPLHF.

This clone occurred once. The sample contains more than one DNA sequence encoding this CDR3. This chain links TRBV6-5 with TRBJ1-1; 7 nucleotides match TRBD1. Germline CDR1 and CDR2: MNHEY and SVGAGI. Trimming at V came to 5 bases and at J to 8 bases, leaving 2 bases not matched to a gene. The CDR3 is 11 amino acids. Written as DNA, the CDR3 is TGTGCCAGCAGTCGACAGGGAGAAGCTTTCTTT. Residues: CASSRQGEAFF.

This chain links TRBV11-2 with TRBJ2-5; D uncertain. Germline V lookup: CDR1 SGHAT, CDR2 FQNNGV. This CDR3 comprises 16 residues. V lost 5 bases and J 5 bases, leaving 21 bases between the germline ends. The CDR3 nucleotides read TGTGCCAGCAGCCCATCCGTCCAGCGCGATGGGGAGACCCAGTACTTC. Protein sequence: CASSPSVQRDGETQYF.

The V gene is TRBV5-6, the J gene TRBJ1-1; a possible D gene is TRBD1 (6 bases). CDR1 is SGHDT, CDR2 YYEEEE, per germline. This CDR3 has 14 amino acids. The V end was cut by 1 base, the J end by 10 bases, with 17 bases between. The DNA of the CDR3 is TGTGCCAGCAGCTTGCTAACAGGGAATTGGGTAGCTTTCTTT. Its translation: CASSLLTGNWVAFF.

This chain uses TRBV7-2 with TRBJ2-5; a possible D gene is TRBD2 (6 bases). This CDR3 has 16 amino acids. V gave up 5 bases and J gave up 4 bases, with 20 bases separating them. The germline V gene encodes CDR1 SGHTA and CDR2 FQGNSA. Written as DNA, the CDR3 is TGTGCCAGCAGCACCCAGCTAGGATGGGGAGGAGAGACCCAGTACTTC. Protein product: CASSTQLGWGGETQYF. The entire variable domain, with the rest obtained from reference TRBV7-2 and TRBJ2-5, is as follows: GAGVSQSPSNKVTEKGKDVELRCDPISGHTALYWYRQSLGQGLEFLIYFQGNSAPDKSGLPSDRFSAERTGGSVSTLTIQRTQQEDSAVYLCASSTQLGWGGETQYFGPGTRLLVL.

CDR3 nucleotide sequence: TGTGCCAGCAGCTTCAGCGGGGGGTTACAAGAGACCCAGTACTTC. Encoded protein: CASSFSGGLQETQYF. V gene TRBV11-3 combines with J gene TRBJ2-5, with 9 bases lining up with TRBD2. Germline CDR1 reads SGHNT; CDR2 reads YENEEA. This CDR3 comprises 15 residues. V lost 3 bases, J lost 2 bases, and 4 bases stayed unmatched.

The DNA for the CDR3 is TGTGCCAGTATTAGGGCTCGAGGAGGAAACACTGAAGCTTTCTTT. It encodes CASIRARGGNTEAFF. The chain uses TRBV19 and TRBJ1-1, with no clear D. This CDR3 region has 15 residues. Trimming removed 7 bases from V and 2 bases from J, with 17 bases in between. CDR1 is LNHDA, CDR2 SQIVND, per germline (reference sequence).

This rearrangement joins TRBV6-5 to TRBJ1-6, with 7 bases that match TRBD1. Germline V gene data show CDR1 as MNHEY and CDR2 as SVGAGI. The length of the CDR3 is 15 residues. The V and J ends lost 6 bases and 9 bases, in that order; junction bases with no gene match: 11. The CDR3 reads CASRTATGVGSPLHF. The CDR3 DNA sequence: TGTGCCAGCAGGACAGCCACAGGGGTTGGTTCACCCCTCCACTTT.

The DNA of the CDR3 is TGTGCCAGCTCACCCAACTCCTACGAGCAGTACTTC. This gives the protein CASSPNSYEQYF. The chain couples TRBV18 to TRBJ2-7; D call uncertain. V lost 3 bases to trimming and J lost 0 bases, with 3 bases between them. This CDR3 contains 12 residues. Germline values: CDR1 KGHSH, CDR2 LQKENI.

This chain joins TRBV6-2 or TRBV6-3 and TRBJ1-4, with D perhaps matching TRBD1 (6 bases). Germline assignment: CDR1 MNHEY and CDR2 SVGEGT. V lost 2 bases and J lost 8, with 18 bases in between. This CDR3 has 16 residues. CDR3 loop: CASSYPGAGDTEKLFF. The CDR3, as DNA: TGTGCCAGCAGTTACCCCGGGGCAGGGGATACCGAAAAACTGTTTTTT.

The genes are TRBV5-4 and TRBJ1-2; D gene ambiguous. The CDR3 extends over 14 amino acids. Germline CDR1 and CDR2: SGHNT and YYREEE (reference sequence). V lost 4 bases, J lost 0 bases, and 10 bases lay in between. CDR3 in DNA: TGTGCCAGCAGCCCGGTTCAGGCTAACTATGGCTACACCTTC. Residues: CASSPVQANYGYTF. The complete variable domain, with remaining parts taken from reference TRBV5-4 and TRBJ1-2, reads ETGVTQSPTHLIKTRGQQVTLRCSSQSGHNTVSWYQQALGQGPQFIFQYYREEENGRGNFPPRFSGLQFPNYSSELNVNALELDDSALYLCASSPVQANYGYTFGSGTRLTVV.